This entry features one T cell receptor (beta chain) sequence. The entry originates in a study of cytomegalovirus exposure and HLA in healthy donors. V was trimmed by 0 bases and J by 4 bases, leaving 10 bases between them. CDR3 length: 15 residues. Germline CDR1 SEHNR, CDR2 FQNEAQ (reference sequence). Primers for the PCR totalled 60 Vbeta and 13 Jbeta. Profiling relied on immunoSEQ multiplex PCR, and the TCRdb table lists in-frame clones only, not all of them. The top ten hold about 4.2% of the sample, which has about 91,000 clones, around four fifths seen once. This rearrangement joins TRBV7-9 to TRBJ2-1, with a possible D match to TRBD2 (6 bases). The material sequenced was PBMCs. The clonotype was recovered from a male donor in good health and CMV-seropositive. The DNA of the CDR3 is TGTGCCAGCAGCTTAGCGCGGGATTCTTACAATGAGCAGTTCTTC. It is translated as CASSLARDSYNEQFF.